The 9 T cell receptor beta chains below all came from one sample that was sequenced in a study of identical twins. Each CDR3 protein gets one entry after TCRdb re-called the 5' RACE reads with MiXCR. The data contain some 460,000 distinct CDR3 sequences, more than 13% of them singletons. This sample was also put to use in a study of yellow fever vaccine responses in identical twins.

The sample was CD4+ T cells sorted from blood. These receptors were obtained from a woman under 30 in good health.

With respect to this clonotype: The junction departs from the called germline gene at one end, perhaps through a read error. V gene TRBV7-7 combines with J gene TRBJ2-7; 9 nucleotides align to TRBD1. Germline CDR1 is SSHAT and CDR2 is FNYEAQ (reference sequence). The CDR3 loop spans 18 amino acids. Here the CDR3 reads CASSLSAPAPGQGYEQYF. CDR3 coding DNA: TGTGCTAGCAGCTTGTCGGCTCCGGCTCCGGGACAGGGCTACGAGCAGTACTTC.

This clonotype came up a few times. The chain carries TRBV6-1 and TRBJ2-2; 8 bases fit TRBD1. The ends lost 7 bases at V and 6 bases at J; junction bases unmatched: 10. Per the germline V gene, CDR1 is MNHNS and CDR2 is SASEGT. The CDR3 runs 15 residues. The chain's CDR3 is CASTWTGRVAGELFF. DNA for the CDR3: TGTGCCAGCACCTGGACAGGGAGAGTGGCCGGGGAGCTGTTTTTT.

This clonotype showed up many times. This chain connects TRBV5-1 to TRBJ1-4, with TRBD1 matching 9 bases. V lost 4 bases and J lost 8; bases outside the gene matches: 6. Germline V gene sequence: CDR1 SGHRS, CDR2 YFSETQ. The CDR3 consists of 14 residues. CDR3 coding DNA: TGCGCCAGCAGCCTGGGACAGGGAGGAGAAAAACTGTTTTTT. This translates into CASSLGQGGEKLFF.

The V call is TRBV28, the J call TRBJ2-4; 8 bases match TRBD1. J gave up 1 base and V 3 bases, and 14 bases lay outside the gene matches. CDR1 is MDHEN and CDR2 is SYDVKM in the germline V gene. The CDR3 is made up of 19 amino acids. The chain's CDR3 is CASSLGQTKQGEAKNIQYF. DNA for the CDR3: TGTGCCAGCAGTTTGGGTCAGACGAAACAGGGGGAGGCCAAAAACATTCAGTACTTC.

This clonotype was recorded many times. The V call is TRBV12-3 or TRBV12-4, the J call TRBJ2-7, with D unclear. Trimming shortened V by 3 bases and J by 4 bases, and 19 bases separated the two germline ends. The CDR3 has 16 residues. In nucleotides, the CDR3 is TGTGCCAGCAGTTTGGATTTTGGGATTGCCTCTTACGAGCAGTACTTC. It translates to CASSLDFGIASYEQYF.

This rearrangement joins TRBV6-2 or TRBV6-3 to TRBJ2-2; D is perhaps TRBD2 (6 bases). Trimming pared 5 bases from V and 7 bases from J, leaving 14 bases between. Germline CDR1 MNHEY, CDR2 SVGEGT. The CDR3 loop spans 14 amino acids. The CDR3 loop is CASSRTTWDGELFF. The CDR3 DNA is TGTGCCAGCAGTCGGACTACTTGGGACGGGGAGCTGTTTTTT.

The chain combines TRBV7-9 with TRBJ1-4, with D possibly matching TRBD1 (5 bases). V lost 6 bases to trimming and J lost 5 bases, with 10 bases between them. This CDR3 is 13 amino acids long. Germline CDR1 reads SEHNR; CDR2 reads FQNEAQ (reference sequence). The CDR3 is CASSTGVNEKLFF. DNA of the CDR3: TGTGCCAGCAGTACAGGCGTCAATGAAAAACTGTTTTTT.

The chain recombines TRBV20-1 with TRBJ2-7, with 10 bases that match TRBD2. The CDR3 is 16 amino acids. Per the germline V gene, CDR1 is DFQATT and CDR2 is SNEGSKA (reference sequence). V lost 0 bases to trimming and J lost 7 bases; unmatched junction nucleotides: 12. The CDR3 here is CSARDRLAGVPGEQYF. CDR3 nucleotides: TGCAGTGCTAGAGATCGGCTAGCGGGGGTCCCGGGGGAGCAGTACTTC.

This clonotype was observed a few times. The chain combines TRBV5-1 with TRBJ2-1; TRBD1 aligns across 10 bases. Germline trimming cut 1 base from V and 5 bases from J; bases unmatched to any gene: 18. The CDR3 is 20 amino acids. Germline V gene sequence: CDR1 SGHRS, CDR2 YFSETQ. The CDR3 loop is CASSLYRIPVGQGENNEQFF. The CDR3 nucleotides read TGCGCCAGCAGCTTGTACCGAATCCCCGTCGGACAGGGGGAAAACAATGAGCAGTTCTTC.